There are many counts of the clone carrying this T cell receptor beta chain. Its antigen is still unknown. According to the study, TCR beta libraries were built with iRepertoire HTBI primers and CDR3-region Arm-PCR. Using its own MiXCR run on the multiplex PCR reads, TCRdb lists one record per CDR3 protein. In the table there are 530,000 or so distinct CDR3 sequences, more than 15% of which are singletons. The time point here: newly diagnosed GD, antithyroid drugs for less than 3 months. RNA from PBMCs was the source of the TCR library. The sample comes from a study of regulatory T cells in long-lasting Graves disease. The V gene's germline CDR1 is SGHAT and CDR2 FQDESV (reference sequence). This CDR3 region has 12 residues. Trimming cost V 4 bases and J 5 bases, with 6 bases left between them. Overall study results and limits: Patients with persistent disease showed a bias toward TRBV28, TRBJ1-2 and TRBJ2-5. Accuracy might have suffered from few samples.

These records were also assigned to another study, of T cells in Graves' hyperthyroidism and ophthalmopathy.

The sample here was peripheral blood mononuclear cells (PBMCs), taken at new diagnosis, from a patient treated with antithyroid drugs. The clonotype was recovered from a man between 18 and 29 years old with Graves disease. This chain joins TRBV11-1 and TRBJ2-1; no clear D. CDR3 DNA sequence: TGTGCCAGCAGCTCCCTCGACAATGAGCAGTTCTTC. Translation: CASSSLDNEQFF.